A single T cell receptor beta chain is shown here with its context. Its antigen remains unknown. The germline V gene encodes CDR1 MNHNS and CDR2 SASEGT. The V and J ends lost 6 bases and 9 bases, in that order; junction bases with no gene match: 15. The CDR3 length is 15 residues. The data are from a study of vaccination and CD4 T cells after COVID-19. Across the whole study: Every participant had a vaccine, which was either BNT162b2 or mRNA-1273, given in two doses. Overlapping SARS-CoV-2, HCoV-NL63, HCoV-OC43 and HCoV-229E spike peptides stimulated the cells.

The Oncomine TCR Beta short-read assay was applied to DNA of cultured CD4+ T cells. One entry per CDR3 protein, called by TCRdb with MiXCR from the PCR reads. The table shows roughly 9,600 distinct CDR3 sequences, with about 26% occurring only once. Treatment: approximately 9-day PBMC culture with coronavirus spike peptide pools or control peptides (ViraFEST assay). Study results and limitations: The researchers studied relatively few convalescent patients and omitted early post-infection timepoints. Vaccine-specific clones in convalescent patients were spike mono-reactive in 304 of 307 cases.

This chain connects TRBV6-1 to TRBJ2-5; 8 bases match TRBD1. This TCR came from a human donor who had recovered from COVID-19. This material consisted of CD4+ T cells from blood, cultured in vitro, taken after SARS-CoV-2 vaccination. CDR3 sequence: CASSFKWDRTDSQYF. The CDR3 coding sequence is TGTGCCAGCAGCTTTAAGTGGGACAGGACGGATTCCCAGTACTTC.